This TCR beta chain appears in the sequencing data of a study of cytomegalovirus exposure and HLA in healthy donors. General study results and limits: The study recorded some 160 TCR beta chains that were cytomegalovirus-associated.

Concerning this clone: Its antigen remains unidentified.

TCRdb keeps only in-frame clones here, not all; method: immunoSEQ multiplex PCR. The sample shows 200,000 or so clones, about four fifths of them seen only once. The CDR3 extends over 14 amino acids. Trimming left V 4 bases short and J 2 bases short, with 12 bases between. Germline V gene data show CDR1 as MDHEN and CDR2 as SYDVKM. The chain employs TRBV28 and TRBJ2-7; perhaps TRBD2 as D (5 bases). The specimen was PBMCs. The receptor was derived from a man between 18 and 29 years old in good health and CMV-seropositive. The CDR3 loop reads CASSSPGGPYEQYF. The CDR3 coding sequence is TGTGCCAGCAGTTCCCCCGGCGGGCCCTACGAGCAGTACTTC.